This T cell receptor (beta chain) was found in a study of blood T cells in healthy people across ages. Combining a sample-barcoded 5' primer with a J-beta primer mix, a second PCR ran for 7 to 11 cycles. TCRdb processed the 5' RACE reads anew with MiXCR; each CDR3 protein has one entry. The sample lists 800,000 to 900,000 distinct CDR3 sequences; 55% to 65% were seen once. Study conclusions and caveats: Strong correlation existed between TCR beta diversity and naive T cell percentage.

Trimming cost V 3 bases and J 4 bases; bases outside gene matches: 6. CDR3 length: 14 amino acids. Germline loops: CDR1 DFQATT, CDR2 SNEGSKA (reference sequence). This clonotype was recorded once. The antigen is unknown. The genes are TRBV20-1 and TRBJ2-7, with TRBD1 identical over 10 bases. The origin of this receptor is a man aged 25-40 years in good health. Sequenced material: blood. The CDR3 sequence: CSARTGGAFYEQYF. CDR3 in DNA: TGCAGTGCTAGGACAGGGGGCGCTTTTTACGAGCAGTACTTC.